This TCR beta chain was sequenced during a study of T cell responses to AZD1222 COVID-19 vaccine. Findings and limits, study-wide: Donors skewed white British and female; clonal diversity was possibly underestimated. Among AZD1222 vaccinees, only five to seven were seropositive at baseline.

Remarks on this clone: What it binds is unknown.

TCRdb keeps only in-frame clones here, not all; method: immunoSEQ multiplex PCR. The profile shows some 150,000 clones, 82% of them singletons. Germline CDR1 and CDR2: SGHAT and FQNNGV. The CDR3 is 12 amino acids. V lost 7 bases to trimming and J lost 0 bases, with 5 bases between them. The J gene is TRBJ2-3, the V gene TRBV11-2; D not certain. Material: peripheral blood, obtained on day 0 of MenACWY control vaccination. The receptor was derived from an adult in good health. The CDR3 region is CASTSSTDTQYF. CDR3 sequence (DNA): TGTGCCAGCACTTCTAGCACAGATACGCAGTATTTT.